A selection of T cell receptor beta chains follows, all from one sample in a study of OX40 agonist ivuxolimab in advanced cancers. Clones were read by immunoSEQ multiplex PCR, and TCRdb kept only the in-frame ones, dropping some. The table includes 25,000 to 30,000 clones, 83% detected once. This sample comprised CD4+ or CD8+ T cells sorted from blood, obtained in a trial of the OX40 agonist ivuxolimab. The origin of the receptors is an adult with an advanced solid tumor such as melanoma, head and neck, liver or kidney cancer. Both conserved end residues are part of each CDR3. D genes are given only for firm matches. The size field is filled for only some rows; it gives once, few, many or a size class.

V	size	J	D	CDR3	DNA
TRBV27	.	TRBJ2-1	TRBD2	CASSFGTSGNNEQFF	TGTGCCAGCAGTTTCGGGACTAGCGGTAACAATGAGCAGTTCTTC
TRBV5-1	.	TRBJ1-2	TRBD1	CASSLFTGDDGYTF	TGCGCCAGCAGCCTTTTCACAGGGGACGATGGCTACACCTTC
TRBV6-1	.	TRBJ1-1	TRBD1	CASSDTGVVNTEAFF	TGTGCCAGCAGTGACACAGGGGTAGTGAACACTGAAGCTTTCTTT
TRBV4-1	.	TRBJ2-1	TRBD2	CASSQEFLAGGSSYNEQFF	TGCGCCAGCAGCCAAGAGTTCCTAGCGGGGGGGAGCTCCTACAATGAGCAGTTCTTC
TRBV27	once	TRBJ2-1	.	CASSWRGRNEQFF	TGTGCCAGCAGTTGGAGGGGGCGGAATGAGCAGTTCTTC
TRBV7-8	.	TRBJ1-2	TRBD1	CASSTTGTGGSYTF	TGTGCCAGCAGCACTACGGGGACAGGGGGCAGCTACACCTTC
TRBV25-1	.	TRBJ1-5	.	CASSDRGYSNQPQHF	TGTGCCAGCAGTGACAGGGGTTATAGCAATCAGCCCCAGCATTTT
TRBV4-1	.	TRBJ2-6	TRBD1	CASSHPPGTAARRAGANVLTF	TGCGCCAGCAGCCACCCCCCCGGGACAGCAGCCCGTCGGGCTGGGGCCAACGTCCTGACTTTC
TRBV19	few	TRBJ1-5	TRBD1	CASSLNRDRGTNQPQHF	TGTGCCAGTTCCCTCAACCGGGACAGGGGCACCAATCAGCCCCAGCATTTT
TRBV4-1	.	TRBJ2-7	.	CASSQRDITYEQYF	TGCGCCAGCAGCCAGCGGGACATTACCTACGAGCAGTACTTC
TRBV27	.	TRBJ2-1	TRBD2	CASSPGLAGVTNEQFF	TGTGCCAGCAGTCCCGGACTAGCGGGGGTTACCAATGAGCAGTTCTTC
TRBV19	few	TRBJ1-5	.	CASSSGAWGQPQHF	TGTGCCAGTAGTTCGGGGGCTTGGGGTCAGCCCCAGCATTTT
TRBV6-5	.	TRBJ2-7	TRBD2	CASSYSGFGGAYEQYF	TGTGCCAGCAGTTACTCGGGGTTCGGGGGGGCCTACGAGCAGTACTTC
TRBV6-1	.	TRBJ2-3	TRBD2	CASSELAGGRSDTQYF	TGTGCCAGCAGTGAATTAGCGGGGGGGAGATCAGATACGCAGTATTTT
TRBV7-8	.	TRBJ2-2	.	CASSLDRVTGELFF	TGTGCCAGCAGCTTAGATAGGGTTACCGGGGAGCTGTTTTTT
TRBV10-1	.	TRBJ1-6	.	CASSEGDGSSPLHF	TGCGCCAGCAGTGAAGGGGACGGCTCTTCACCCCTCCACTTT
TRBV27	.	TRBJ2-7	TRBD1	CASSLSTEVVGTGIYEQYF	TGTGCCAGCAGTTTATCGACGGAAGTTGTTGGGACAGGAATCTACGAGCAGTACTTC
TRBV13	medium-sized	TRBJ1-6	TRBD1	CASSSGQGAMSSPLHF	TGTGCCAGCAGCTCCGGACAGGGGGCTATGAGTTCACCCCTCCACTTT
TRBV27	.	TRBJ1-1	.	CASSLVSVNTEAFF	TGTGCCAGCAGTTTAGTGTCAGTGAACACTGAAGCTTTCTTT
TRBV4-1	.	TRBJ1-2	TRBD1	CATKKITRDRGLLDGYTF	TGCGCCACCAAAAAGATCACCCGGGACAGGGGATTACTCGATGGCTACACCTTC
TRBV6-5	.	TRBJ2-1	.	CASSRGRGAANEQFF	TGTGCCAGCAGTCGGGGTCGAGGGGCCGCGAATGAGCAGTTCTTC
TRBV7-9	.	TRBJ1-2	TRBD1	CASSKTTGGRRYGYTF	TGTGCCAGCAGCAAAACGACAGGGGGTCGCCGCTATGGCTACACCTTC
TRBV5-1	.	TRBJ2-7	.	CASSLGADSYEQYF	TGCGCCAGCAGCTTGGGGGCAGACTCCTACGAGCAGTACTTC
TRBV2	.	TRBJ2-7	TRBD1	CASSKGQQREQYF	TGTGCCAGCAGTAAGGGACAGCAGCGCGAGCAGTACTTC
TRBV28	.	TRBJ2-5	.	CASSGPQETQYF	TGTGCCAGCTCCGGGCCCCAAGAGACCCAGTACTTC
TRBV7-9	.	TRBJ1-3	TRBD1	CASSHGQGSGNTIYF	TGTGCCAGCAGCCACGGACAGGGGTCTGGAAACACCATATATTTT
TRBV19	.	TRBJ2-7	TRBD1	CASSMGQGIYEQYF	TGTGCCAGTAGTATGGGACAGGGAATCTACGAGCAGTACTTC
TRBV4-1	.	TRBJ1-4	.	CASSLNTNEKLFF	TGCGCCAGCAGCCTGAATACTAATGAAAAACTGTTTTTT
TRBV14	.	TRBJ2-7	.	CASSQDLPVTRQYF	TGTGCCAGCAGCCAAGATCTACCAGTTACGAGGCAGTACTTC
TRBV11-2	.	TRBJ1-1	.	CASSLGPRGAVNTEAFF	TGTGCCAGCAGCTTGGGTCCGCGAGGGGCGGTGAACACTGAAGCTTTCTTT
TRBV11-2	.	TRBJ1-1	.	CASRVYREAEAFF	TGTGCCAGCAGAGTCTACAGGGAGGCTGAAGCTTTCTTT
TRBV10-2	.	TRBJ1-6	TRBD1	CASLRDSPKAPLHF	TGCGCCAGCCTCCGGGACAGCCCTAAGGCACCCCTCCACTTT
TRBV10-3	.	TRBJ1-1	.	CAISQGNTEAFF	TGTGCCATCAGCCAGGGGAACACTGAAGCTTTCTTT
TRBV6-5	.	TRBJ1-1	.	CASSSLQSAFF	TGTGCCAGCAGTTCGCTACAGAGTGCTTTCTTT
TRBV7-9	.	TRBJ1-2	.	CASSLSSLGRAGYTF	TGTGCCAGCAGCTTAAGTAGTCTGGGAAGGGCTGGCTACACCTTC
TRBV5-1	once	TRBJ1-5	.	CASSVGPAGNQPQHF	TGCGCCAGCAGCGTCGGGCCGGCCGGCAATCAGCCCCAGCATTTT
TRBV11-2	.	TRBJ2-4	.	CASSLDSETVTYF	TGTGCCAGCAGCTTAGATTCTGAGACAGTTACGTACTTC
TRBV5-6	.	TRBJ2-5	TRBD1	CASSSRTGNQETQYF	TGTGCCAGCAGCTCAAGGACAGGGAACCAAGAGACCCAGTACTTC
TRBV6-5	.	TRBJ1-4	.	CASSYSWDSTNEKLFF	TGTGCCAGCAGTTACTCGTGGGATTCAACTAATGAAAAACTGTTTTTT
TRBV4-1	.	TRBJ1-2	.	CASSQDEGNGYTF	TGCGCCAGCAGCCAAGATGAAGGGAACGGCTACACCTTC